The present entry profiles one T cell receptor (beta chain) with its context. Trimming removed 1 base from V and 4 bases from J; junction bases left unmatched: 8. The germline V gene has CDR1 MGHRA and CDR2 YSYEKL. The CDR3 consists of 17 residues. Measured with immunoSEQ multiplex PCR; TCRdb has only the in-frame clones, and not every one. The sample holds about 57,000 clones, about 85% seen once. This entry belongs to a study of OX40 agonist ivuxolimab in advanced cancers. The rearrangement links TRBV4-1 to TRBJ2-5, with 11 bases matching TRBD1. Source: CD4+ or CD8+ T cells sorted from blood, taken in a trial of the OX40 agonist ivuxolimab. This receptor was identified in an adult with an advanced solid tumor such as melanoma, head and neck, liver or kidney cancer. The CDR3 spells CASSQVRGTGGRETQYF. The CDR3 DNA follows: TGCGCCAGCAGCCAAGTAAGAGGGACAGGGGGTAGAGAGACCCAGTACTTC.